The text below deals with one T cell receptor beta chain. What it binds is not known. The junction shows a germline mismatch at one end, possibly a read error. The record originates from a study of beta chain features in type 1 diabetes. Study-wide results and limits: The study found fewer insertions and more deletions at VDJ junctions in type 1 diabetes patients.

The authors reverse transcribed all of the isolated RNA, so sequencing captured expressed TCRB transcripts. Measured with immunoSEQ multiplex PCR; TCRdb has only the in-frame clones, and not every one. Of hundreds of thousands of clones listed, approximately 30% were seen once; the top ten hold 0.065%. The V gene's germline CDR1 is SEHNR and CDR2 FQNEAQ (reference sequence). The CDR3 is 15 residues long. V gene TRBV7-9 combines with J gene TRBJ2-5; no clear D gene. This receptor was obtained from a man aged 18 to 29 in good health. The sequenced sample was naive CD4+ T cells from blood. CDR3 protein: CASGLGRTPQETQYF. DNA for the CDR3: TGTGCCAGCGGCTTGGGCAGGACGCCCCAAGAGACCCAGTACTTC.